This T cell receptor beta chain was recovered during a study of cytomegalovirus exposure and HLA in healthy donors. Remarks on this clone: Its antigen is undetermined. A read error may produce the germline difference seen at one junction end.

Notes on the study in general: Among the sequence variants, a highly shared cluster was likely an artifact of sequencing.

CDR3 size: 15 residues. Germline values: CDR1 SGHAT, CDR2 FQNNGV. The study ran its PCR with 60 Vbeta and 13 Jbeta primers. TCRdb's table, derived via immunoSEQ multiplex PCR, lists solely in-frame clones and lacks some. The sample yields over 80,000 clones, 65% to 85% seen once. The donors gave bone marrow, and they were healthy. The rearrangement links TRBV11-2 to TRBJ2-4; D is perhaps TRBD2 (5 bases). Material for sequencing was PBMCs. This TCR was recovered from a man between 35 and 55 years old in good health and CMV-seropositive. The CDR3, as DNA: TGTGCCAGCAGCTTAGGCGCCCTGAGGGCGAACAGTCAGTACTTC. It is translated as CASSLGALRANSQYF.